These 23 T cell receptor beta chains share one sample of origin, sequenced in a study of blood T cells in healthy people across ages. Through a sample-barcoded 5' primer and a J-beta primer mix, a second PCR was run for roughly 6 to 12 cycles. From the 5' RACE reads, TCRdb called clonotypes with MiXCR, one entry per CDR3 protein. This table holds roughly 640,000 distinct CDR3 sequences, about 28% found once. Sequencing used blood. The receptors were gathered from an elderly woman in good health.

The chain carries TRBV20-1 and TRBJ2-1; D perhaps matches TRBD1 (8 bases). Germline assignment: CDR1 DFQATT and CDR2 SNEGSKA (reference sequence). The CDR3 covers 15 residues. Trimming removed 5 bases at V and 9 bases at J, with 23 bases between. The CDR3 protein is CSACSGTGRVGEQFF. The CDR3 DNA reads TGCAGTGCTTGCAGCGGGACAGGTAGGGTCGGTGAGCAGTTCTTC.

This clonotype was seen more than once but under ten times. The gene calls are TRBV10-2 and TRBJ1-6; TRBD1 might be the D (5 bases). V gave up 3 bases and J gave up 5 bases, with 14 bases separating them. The CDR3 is 16 residues long. CDR1 WSHSY and CDR2 SAAADI come from the germline V gene. The CDR3 bases are TGCGCCAGCAGTGACAGACGGGGCGGGCATAATTCACCCCTCCACTTT. Translated, it gives CASSDRRGGHNSPLHF.

This clonotype appeared a few times. The chain couples TRBV7-9 to TRBJ2-5; 7 bases match TRBD1. From germline, CDR1 is SEHNR and CDR2 FQNEAQ (reference sequence). The CDR3 runs 14 residues. V trimming: 5 bases; J trimming: 6 bases; junction bases outside the gene matches: 9. CDR3 nucleotides: TGTGCCAGCAGCCCGACAGGGCGCGCGAAGACCCAGTACTTC. It yields the protein CASSPTGRAKTQYF.

J is TRBJ2-1 and V is TRBV4-3, with TRBD2 identical over 9 bases. CDR1 is LGHNA and CDR2 is YSLEER in the germline V gene. The CDR3 consists of 20 residues. J was trimmed by 0 bases and V by 3 bases; bases with no gene match: 15. The CDR3 DNA reads TGCGCCAGCAGCCACAAGCCCTTCACTAGCGGGCCGAGCTCCTACAATGAGCAGTTCTTC. Its protein product is CASSHKPFTSGPSSYNEQFF.

The genes are TRBV7-2 and TRBJ2-7; 10 bases align to TRBD2. There are 16 residues in the CDR3. Trimming took 3 bases from V and 4 from J; bases not matched to a gene: 9. Germline-derived CDR1 and CDR2 are SGHTA and FQGNSA. The CDR3 reads CASSLGSSGSRYEQYF. In nucleotides, the CDR3 is TGTGCCAGCAGCTTGGGTTCTAGCGGGAGTAGGTACGAGCAGTACTTC.

This clonotype has just one count. Without the conserved terminal phenylalanine or tryptophan, this CDR3 likely stems from a read error. The chain combines TRBV5-6 with TRBJ1-6; 7 bases are shared with TRBD1. The CDR3 is 16 residues long. Losses at the gene ends were 0 bases for V and 4 bases for J; bases not matched to a gene: 4. The germline V gene has CDR1 SGHDT and CDR2 YYEEEE. The CDR3 is CASSLDGTAYNSPLHV. The CDR3 region has the DNA TGTGCCAGCAGCTTGGATGGGACAGCTTATAATTCACCCCTCCACGTT.

This clonotype came up many times. As DNA, the CDR3 is TGCAGTGCTAGAGATGAGGGACAGGGCAATCAGCCCCAGCATTTT. Its translation is CSARDEGQGNQPQHF. This sequence joins TRBV20-1 and TRBJ1-5; 8 bases map to TRBD1. The CDR3 extends over 15 amino acids. Germline V gene sequence: CDR1 DFQATT, CDR2 SNEGSKA (reference sequence). The ends lost 0 bases at V and 2 bases at J; junction bases unmatched: 3.

The table lists this clonotype with a count of one. A read error may produce the germline difference seen at one junction end. The chain links TRBV30 to TRBJ1-4; 10 nucleotides match TRBD1. The germline gives CDR1 GTSNPN, CDR2 SVGIG (reference sequence). The CDR3 is 14 residues long. The DNA for the CDR3 is TGTGCCTGGAGCACCGGGACAGGGGATGAAAAACGGTTTTTT. It yields the protein CAWSTGTGDEKRFF.

The chain combines TRBV7-9 with TRBJ2-3; TRBD1 might be the D (5 bases). The V and J ends lost 7 bases and 5 bases respectively, with 25 bases between them. CDR3 length: 17 residues. Germline lookup yields CDR1 SEHNR and CDR2 FQNEAQ (reference sequence). The DNA of the CDR3 is TGTGCCAGCATCCGCGATTTTCAAAGGGGCTGGGGAGATACGCAGTATTTT. Translated, it gives CASIRDFQRGWGDTQYF.

In this sample, this clonotype turned up a few times. The chain links TRBV7-8 to TRBJ1-6; D might be TRBD1 (6 bases). Germline values: CDR1 SGHVS, CDR2 FQNEAQ. V dropped 5 bases and J dropped 5 bases, with 25 bases sitting between them. The CDR3 contains 19 residues. As DNA, the CDR3 is TGTGCCAGCAGCCTAAAGGCCTTCGGAATGGGGGCGGATAATTCACCCCTCCACTTT. Its protein product is CASSLKAFGMGADNSPLHF.

Notes on this clonotype: At one end the junction does not follow the germline gene, possibly because of a read error. V is TRBV5-1 and J is TRBJ1-5; tentative D call: TRBD1 (6 bases). Germline assignment: CDR1 SGHRS and CDR2 YFSETQ. CDR3 length equals 13 residues. The chain's CDR3 is CTSSSQGGQPQHF. The CDR3 DNA follows: TGCACCAGCAGCTCACAGGGAGGTCAGCCCCAGCATTTT.

CDR3 loop: CASSSGTGRVSPLHF. The CDR3 DNA is TGTGCCAGCAGCTCCGGGACAGGGAGGGTTTCACCCCTCCACTTT. This rearrangement joins TRBV6-2 or TRBV6-3 to TRBJ1-6; 9 nucleotides line up with TRBD1. Germline values: CDR1 MNHEY, CDR2 SVGEGT. The CDR3 has 15 amino acids. V was clipped by 6 bases and J by 9 bases; unmatched bases: 9.

There are many counts of this clonotype. V is TRBV28 and J is TRBJ2-7; TRBD1 agrees at 9 bases. Per the germline V gene, CDR1 is MDHEN and CDR2 is SYDVKM. This CDR3 contains 15 residues. V shed 6 bases, J shed 3 bases, and the junction held 9 bases outside the gene matches. The CDR3 nucleotides read TGTGCCAGCAGCCTCCCCGGGACAGGGATCTACGAGCAGTACTTC. Its protein is CASSLPGTGIYEQYF.

The V call is TRBV4-1, the J call TRBJ1-2, with 9 bases identical to TRBD1. The V and J ends lost 4 bases and 6 bases, in that order; junction bases with no gene match: 9. The CDR3 runs 15 residues. Germline CDR1 reads MGHRA; CDR2 reads YSYEKL. The DNA of the CDR3 is TGCGCCAGCAGCCCAACGACGGGACAGGGTCATGGCTACACCTTC. Protein product: CASSPTTGQGHGYTF.

As regards this clonotype: A much more abundant neighbour one base away suggests this may be a read error. The chain employs TRBV9 and TRBJ1-2, with 7 bases identical to TRBD1. The CDR3 runs to 15 residues. CDR1 is SGDLS and CDR2 is YYNGEE in the germline V gene. The CDR3, as DNA: TGTGCCAGCAACGTAGCGACAGGGCCTAACTATGGCTACACCTTC. Its protein is CASNVATGPNYGYTF.

For this clonotype: Sequence at one end of the junction differs from germline and may be a read error. The chain recombines TRBV6-2 or TRBV6-3 with TRBJ2-5, with 7 nucleotides matching TRBD1. Germline assignment: CDR1 MNHEY and CDR2 SVGEGT. The CDR3 consists of 15 residues. The CDR3 DNA is TGTGTCAGCAGGGGGATGGACCACTACCAAGAGACCCAGTACTTC. Its protein is CVSRGMDHYQETQYF.

This clonotype showed up many times. V usage is TRBV28 and J usage is TRBJ1-2; D call uncertain. Trimming took 2 bases from V and 8 from J, leaving 15 bases between them. Germline-derived CDR1 and CDR2 are MDHEN and SYDVKM. CDR3 length: 14 amino acids. CDR3 region: CASSLGRRGSGYTF. The CDR3 DNA follows: TGTGCCAGCAGTTTAGGTCGCCGGGGAAGCGGCTACACCTTC.

Comments on this clonotype: A much larger clone differs by one base, so this may be a read error. V usage is TRBV18 and J usage is TRBJ1-2; tentatively, D is TRBD1 (5 bases). Germline assignment: CDR1 KGHSH and CDR2 LQKENI. The CDR3 runs to 14 residues. CDR3 sequence: CASAPGIQAYGYTF. The DNA for the CDR3 is TGTGCCAGCGCACCAGGGATCCAGGCCTATGGCTACACCTTC.

This clonotype was detected only a few times. This chain joins TRBV3-1 and TRBJ1-6; tentative D call: TRBD1 (5 bases). Germline V gene sequence: CDR1 LGHDT, CDR2 YNNKEL (reference sequence). This CDR3 is built from 15 residues. V was trimmed by 0 bases and J by 9 bases, leaving 12 bases between them. CDR3 residues: CASSQDSGRGSPLHF. CDR3 DNA: TGTGCCAGCAGCCAAGATTCAGGGCGCGGTTCACCCCTCCACTTT.

This clonotype has only a few counts. The genes are TRBV2 and TRBJ1-5; TRBD1 matches at 7 bases. CDR1 is SNHLY, CDR2 FYNNEI, per germline. The CDR3 spans 16 residues. V trimming: 5 bases; J trimming: 6 bases; junction bases outside the gene matches: 13. The CDR3 reads CASSSPTGAQGQPQHF. The CDR3 DNA reads as TGTGCCAGCAGTTCTCCTACAGGGGCGCAGGGTCAGCCCCAGCATTTT. Together with reference TRBV2 and TRBJ1-5, the CDR3 gives the full variable domain: EPEVTQTPSHQVTQMGQEVILRCVPISNHLYFYWYRQILGQKVEFLVSFYNNEISEKSEIFDDQFSVERPDGSNFTLKIRSTKLEDSAMYFCASSSPTGAQGQPQHFGDGTRLSIL.

There are many counts of this clonotype. The chain carries TRBV4-3 and TRBJ2-6, with a tentative D call TRBD1 (5 bases). Trimming left V 3 bases short and J 1 base short, with 16 bases between. CDR1 and CDR2 from the germline V gene are LGHNA and YSLEER. The CDR3 is made up of 18 amino acids. The CDR3 reads CASSQEKAGISGANVLTF. As DNA, the CDR3 is TGCGCCAGCAGCCAGGAAAAGGCAGGGATATCTGGGGCCAACGTCCTGACTTTC.

V is TRBV7-7 and J is TRBJ2-2, with D perhaps assigned TRBD1 or TRBD2 (6 bases each). Germline CDR1 and CDR2: SSHAT and FNYEAQ (reference sequence). The ends were cut back, 8 bases at V and 1 base at J, with 17 bases in the middle. This CDR3 is 16 amino acids long. This chain's CDR3 is CASGGQGSKNTGELFF. The CDR3 coding sequence is TGTGCCAGCGGGGGGCAAGGGTCTAAGAACACCGGGGAGCTGTTTTTT.

This chain connects TRBV7-8 to TRBJ2-1; 8 bases fit TRBD1. Germline V gene data show CDR1 as SGHVS and CDR2 as FQNEAQ. The length of the CDR3 is 14 residues. J gave up 5 bases and V 5 bases, and 5 bases lay outside the gene matches. CDR3 sequence (DNA): TGTGCCAGCAGCACCCGGGACAGGCACAATGAGCAGTTCTTC. Translating it yields CASSTRDRHNEQFF. Using reference TRBV7-8 and TRBJ2-1 for the parts outside the CDR3, the full variable domain is GAGVSQSPRYKVAKRGQDVALRCDPISGHVSLFWYQQALGQGPEFLTYFQNEAQLDKSGLPSDRFFAERPEGSVSTLKIQRTQQEDSAVYLCASSTRDRHNEQFFGPGTRLTVL.